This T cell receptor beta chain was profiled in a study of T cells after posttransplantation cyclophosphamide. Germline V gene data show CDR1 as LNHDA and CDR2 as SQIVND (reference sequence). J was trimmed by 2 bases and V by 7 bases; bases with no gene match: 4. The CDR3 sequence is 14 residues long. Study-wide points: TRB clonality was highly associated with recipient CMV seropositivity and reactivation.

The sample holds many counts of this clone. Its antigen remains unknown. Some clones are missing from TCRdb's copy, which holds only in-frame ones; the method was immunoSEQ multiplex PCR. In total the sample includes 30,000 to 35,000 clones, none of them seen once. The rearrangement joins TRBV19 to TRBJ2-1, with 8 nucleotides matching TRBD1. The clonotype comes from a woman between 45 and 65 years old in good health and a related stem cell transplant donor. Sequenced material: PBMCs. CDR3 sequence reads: CASTVQGAYNEQFF. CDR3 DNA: TGTGCCAGTACGGTACAGGGGGCCTACAATGAGCAGTTCTTC. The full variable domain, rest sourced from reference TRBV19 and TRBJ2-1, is DGGITQSPKYLFRKEGQNVTLSCEQNLNHDAMYWYRQDPGQGLRLIYYSQIVNDFQKGDIAEGYSVSREKKESFPLTVTSAQKNPTAFYLCASTVQGAYNEQFFGPGTRLTVL.